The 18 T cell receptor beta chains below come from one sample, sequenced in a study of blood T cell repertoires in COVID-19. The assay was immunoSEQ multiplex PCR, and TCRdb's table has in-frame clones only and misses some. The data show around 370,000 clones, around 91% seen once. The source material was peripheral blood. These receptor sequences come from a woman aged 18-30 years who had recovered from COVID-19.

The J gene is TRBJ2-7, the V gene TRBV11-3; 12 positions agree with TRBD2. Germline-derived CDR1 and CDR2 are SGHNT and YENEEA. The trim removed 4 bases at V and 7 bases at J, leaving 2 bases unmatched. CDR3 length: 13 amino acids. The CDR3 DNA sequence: TGTGCCAGCAGCTCCGGACTAGCGGGGGAGCAGTACGTC. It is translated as CASSSGLAGEQYV.

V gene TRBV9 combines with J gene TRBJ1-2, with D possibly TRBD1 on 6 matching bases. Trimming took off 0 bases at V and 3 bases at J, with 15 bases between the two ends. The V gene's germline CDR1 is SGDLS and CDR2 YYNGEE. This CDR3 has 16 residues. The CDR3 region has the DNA TGTGCCAGCAGCGTAGAACACACTCAGGGGTACTATGGCTACACCTTC. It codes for CASSVEHTQGYYGYTF.

The CDR3 region has the DNA TGTGCCAGCAGTGAGGCAGGGGGCGATAATTCACCCCTCCACTTT. As protein: CASSEAGGDNSPLHF. The chain links TRBV2 to TRBJ1-6, with 8 bases matching TRBD1. The CDR3 runs to 15 residues. Germline assignment: CDR1 SNHLY and CDR2 FYNNEI. Trimming took 3 bases from V and 5 from J; bases not matched to a gene: 3.

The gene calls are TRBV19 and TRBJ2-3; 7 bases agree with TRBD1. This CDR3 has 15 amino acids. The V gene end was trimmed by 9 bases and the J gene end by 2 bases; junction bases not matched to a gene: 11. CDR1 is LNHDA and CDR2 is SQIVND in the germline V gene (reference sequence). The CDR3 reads CARTLGQINTDTQYF. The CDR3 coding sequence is TGTGCCAGAACCTTGGGACAGATTAACACAGATACGCAGTATTTT. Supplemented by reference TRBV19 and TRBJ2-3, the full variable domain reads DGGITQSPKYLFRKEGQNVTLSCEQNLNHDAMYWYRQDPGQGLRLIYYSQIVNDFQKGDIAEGYSVSREKKESFPLTVTSAQKNPTAFYLCARTLGQINTDTQYFGPGTRLTVL.

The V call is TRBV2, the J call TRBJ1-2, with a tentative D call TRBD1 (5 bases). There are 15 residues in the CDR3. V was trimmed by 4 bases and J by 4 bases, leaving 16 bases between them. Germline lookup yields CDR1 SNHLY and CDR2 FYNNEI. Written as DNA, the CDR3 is TGTGCCAGCAGTGCAGGGAGGGCCCCAGTCTATGGCTACACCTTC. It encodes CASSAGRAPVYGYTF. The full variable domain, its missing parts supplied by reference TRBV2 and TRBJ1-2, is EPEVTQTPSHQVTQMGQEVILRCVPISNHLYFYWYRQILGQKVEFLVSFYNNEISEKSEIFDDQFSVERPDGSNFTLKIRSTKLEDSAMYFCASSAGRAPVYGYTFGSGTRLTVV.

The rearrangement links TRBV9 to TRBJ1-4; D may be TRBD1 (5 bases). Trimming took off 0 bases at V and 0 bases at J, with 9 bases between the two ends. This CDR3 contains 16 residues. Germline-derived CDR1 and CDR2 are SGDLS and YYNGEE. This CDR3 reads CASSVAGGSTNEKLFF. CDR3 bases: TGTGCCAGCAGCGTAGCCGGGGGGTCAACTAATGAAAAACTGTTTTTT.

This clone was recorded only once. The CDR3 region has the DNA TGTGCCAGCAGCGCCGCCGCCCGAACCGGCTATGGCTACACCTTC. This gives the protein CASSAAARTGYGYTF. This sequence joins TRBV9 and TRBJ1-2; D is undetermined. The V gene's germline CDR1 is SGDLS and CDR2 YYNGEE. Trimming left V 3 bases short and J 4 bases short, with 16 bases between. The CDR3 sequence is 15 residues long.

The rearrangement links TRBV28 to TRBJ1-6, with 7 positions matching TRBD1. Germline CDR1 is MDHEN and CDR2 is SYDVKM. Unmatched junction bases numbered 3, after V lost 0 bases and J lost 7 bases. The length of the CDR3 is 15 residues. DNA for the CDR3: TGTGCCAGCAGTTTATGGGAGACAGGGAATTCACCCCTCCACTTT. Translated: CASSLWETGNSPLHF.

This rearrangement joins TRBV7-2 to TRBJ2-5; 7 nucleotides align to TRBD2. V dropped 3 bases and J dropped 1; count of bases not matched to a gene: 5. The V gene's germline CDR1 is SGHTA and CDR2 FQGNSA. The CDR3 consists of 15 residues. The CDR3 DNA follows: TGTGCCAGCAGCTTTGGGGGGGAGGGCCAAGAGACCCAGTACTTC. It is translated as CASSFGGEGQETQYF.

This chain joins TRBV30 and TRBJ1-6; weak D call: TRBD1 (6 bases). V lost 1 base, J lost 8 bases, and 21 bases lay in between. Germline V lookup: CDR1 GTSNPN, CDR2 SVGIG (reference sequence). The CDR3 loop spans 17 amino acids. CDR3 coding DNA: TGTGCCTGGAGTGCCCCTCACCAGGGGAAATATGATTCACCCCTCCACTTT. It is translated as CAWSAPHQGKYDSPLHF.

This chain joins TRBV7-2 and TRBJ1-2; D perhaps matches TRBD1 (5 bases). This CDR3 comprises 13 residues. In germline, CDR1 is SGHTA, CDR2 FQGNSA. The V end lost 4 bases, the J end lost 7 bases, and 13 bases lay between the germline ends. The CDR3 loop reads CASSSIAGLGYTF. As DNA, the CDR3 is TGTGCCAGCAGCTCCATCGCGGGGCTTGGCTACACCTTC.

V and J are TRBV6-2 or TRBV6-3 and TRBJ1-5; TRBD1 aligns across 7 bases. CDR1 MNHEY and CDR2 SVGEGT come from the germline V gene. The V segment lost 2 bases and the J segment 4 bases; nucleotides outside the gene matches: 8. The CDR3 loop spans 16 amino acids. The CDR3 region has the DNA TGTGCCAGCAGTTACCCTGCGACAGGGTGGAATCAGCCCCAGCATTTT. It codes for CASSYPATGWNQPQHF.

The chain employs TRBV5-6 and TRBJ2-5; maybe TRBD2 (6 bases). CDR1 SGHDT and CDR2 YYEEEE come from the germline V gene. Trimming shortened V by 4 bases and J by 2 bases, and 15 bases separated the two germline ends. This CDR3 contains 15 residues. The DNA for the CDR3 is TGTGCCAGCAGCAGGGAGGACAATCGTCAAGAGACCCAGTACTTC. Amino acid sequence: CASSREDNRQETQYF.

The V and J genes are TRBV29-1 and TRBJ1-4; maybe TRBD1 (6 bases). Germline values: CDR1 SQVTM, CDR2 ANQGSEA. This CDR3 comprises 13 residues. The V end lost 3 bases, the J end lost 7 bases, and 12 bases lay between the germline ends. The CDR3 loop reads CSVDSGASEKLFF. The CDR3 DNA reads TGCAGCGTTGACTCAGGGGCCAGTGAAAAACTGTTTTTT.

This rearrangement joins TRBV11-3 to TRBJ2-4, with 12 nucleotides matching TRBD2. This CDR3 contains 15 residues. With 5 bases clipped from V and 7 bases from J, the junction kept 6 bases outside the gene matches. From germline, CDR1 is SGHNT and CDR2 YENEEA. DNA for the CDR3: TGTGCCAGCAGCCCTAGACTAGCGGGAGCCAACATTCAGTACTTC. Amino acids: CASSPRLAGANIQYF.

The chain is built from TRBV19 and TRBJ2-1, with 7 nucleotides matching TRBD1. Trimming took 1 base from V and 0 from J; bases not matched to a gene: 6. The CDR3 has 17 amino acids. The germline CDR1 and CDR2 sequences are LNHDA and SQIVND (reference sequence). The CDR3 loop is CASSIVGRTGSYNEQFF. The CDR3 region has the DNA TGTGCCAGTAGTATAGTGGGACGGACAGGCTCCTACAATGAGCAGTTCTTC. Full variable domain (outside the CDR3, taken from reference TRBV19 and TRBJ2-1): DGGITQSPKYLFRKEGQNVTLSCEQNLNHDAMYWYRQDPGQGLRLIYYSQIVNDFQKGDIAEGYSVSREKKESFPLTVTSAQKNPTAFYLCASSIVGRTGSYNEQFFGPGTRLTVL.

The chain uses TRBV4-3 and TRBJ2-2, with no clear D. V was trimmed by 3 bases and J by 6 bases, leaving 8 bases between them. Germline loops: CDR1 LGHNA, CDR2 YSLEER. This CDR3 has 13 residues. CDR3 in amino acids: CASSQRPAGELFF. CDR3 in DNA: TGCGCCAGCAGCCAGAGGCCGGCCGGGGAGCTGTTTTTT.

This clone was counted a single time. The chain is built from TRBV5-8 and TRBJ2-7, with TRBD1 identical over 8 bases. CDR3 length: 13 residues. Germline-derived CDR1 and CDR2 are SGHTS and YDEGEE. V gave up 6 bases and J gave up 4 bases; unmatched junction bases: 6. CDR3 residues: CASTWTGRYEQYV. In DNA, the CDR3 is TGTGCCAGCACCTGGACAGGGAGGTACGAGCAGTACGTC.